Detailed here is one TCR beta chain. Antigen unknown. This CDR3 has 16 residues. Germline CDR1 reads GTSNPN; CDR2 reads SVGIG (reference sequence). Trimming cost V 3 bases and J 2 bases, with 17 bases left between them. This record belongs to a study of CD8 T cells in acute hepatitis C reinfection. Time point here: naive CD8 control sorted from an acute-time-point sample. A positive HCV RNA or antibody test following a negative test within 24 weeks defined acute primary infection. Generated by immunoSEQ multiplex PCR, the TCRdb table keeps only in-frame clones and is missing some. The profile shows about 38,000 clones, 80% to 90% of them singletons. Study findings and constraints: Roughly 12 public clonotypes were found regardless of outcome.

The sequencing sample was made of naive CD8+ T cells from PBMCs. V is TRBV30 and J is TRBJ1-3; D is undetermined. The sequence derives from a woman aged 18-29 years who spontaneously cleared hepatitis C infection. CDR3 sequence: CAWRQATPFAGNTIYF. In DNA form, the CDR3 reads TGTGCCTGGAGGCAGGCAACCCCATTCGCTGGAAACACCATATATTTT.